Listed below are T cell receptor beta chains from one sample, sequenced in a study of cytomegalovirus exposure and HLA in healthy donors. Profiled with immunoSEQ multiplex PCR; TCRdb holds only in-frame clones, not every one. This table holds around 150,000 clones, roughly 76% found once. The specimen sequenced was PBMCs. These receptors all stem from a man younger than 35 in good health and CMV-seronegative. CDR3s include the opening cysteine and the closing phenylalanine or tryptophan.

TRBV19,TRBJ1-5,CASSIWGEGNQPQHF
TRBV28,TRBJ1-1,CASSLPPSRGLNTEAFF
TRBV2,TRBJ1-2,CASSENNSGYGYTF
TRBV10-2,TRBJ1-1,CASNGQGVAFF
TRBV6-5,TRBJ1-2,CASSYSETGPNYGYTF
TRBV6-1,TRBJ1-1,CASSGQGNGRNTEAFF
TRBV5-6,TRBJ1-2,CASSDRDRGLTYGYTF
TRBV19,TRBJ1-2,CASSMQAGGNYGYTF
TRBV28,TRBJ2-3,CASSFTGSTDTQYF
TRBV6-5,TRBJ1-2,CASNPRQGAYGYTF
TRBV7-3,TRBJ2-2,CASSPQGQGNTGELFF
TRBV9,TRBJ1-1,CASSVEGAAEAFF
TRBV6-6,TRBJ1-5,CASTLQGKSNQPQHF
TRBV7-3,TRBJ2-3,CASSLGGYTDTQYF
TRBV2,TRBJ2-2,CASSGARGGTGELFF
TRBV6-5,TRBJ1-2,CASRRQGGDGYTF
TRBV5-5,TRBJ1-1,CASSPQGGNTEAFF
TRBV2,TRBJ1-1,CASSLQGNTEAFF
TRBV4-1,TRBJ2-7,CASSPASRGDSYEQYF
TRBV27,TRBJ2-7,CASSLPLTQVNSYEQYF
TRBV2,TRBJ2-5,CASRDLMEETQYF
TRBV5-1,TRBJ2-2,CASSLFWQGVGPGELFF
TRBV2,TRBJ1-2,CATLQGGTGNFGGYTF
TRBV27,TRBJ1-4,CASSLGGVPGEKLFF
TRBV2,TRBJ1-1,CASSGQAMGSEAFF
TRBV6-5,TRBJ1-1,CASSKDRVKAFF
TRBV27,TRBJ2-1,CASSFDSSYNEQFF
TRBV7-8,TRBJ2-3,CASSLFLARGTDTQYF
TRBV27,TRBJ2-7,CASSWGLADIYEQYF
TRBV6-6,TRBJ1-5,CASSGWTGFNQPQHF
TRBV5-1,TRBJ1-6,CASSLDGQGNSPLHF
TRBV27,TRBJ1-2,CASSLSLGTAIYGYTF
TRBV2,TRBJ2-1,CASSEAGGWLAGLNEQFF
TRBV7-2,TRBJ1-2,CASSLAGTGGARGGYTF
TRBV10-1,TRBJ2-2,CASSESLPGIGELFF
TRBV25-1,TRBJ1-3,CASSPGTGGNTIYF
TRBV5-6,TRBJ2-2,CASSSQNWQGASGELFF
TRBV2,TRBJ1-2,CASTGAGGAYGYTF
TRBV29-1,TRBJ2-7,CSVENDRGVIYEQYF
TRBV6-1,TRBJ1-2,CAPSLVSRGNGYTF
TRBV28,TRBJ2-7,CASSPSSGRPRGEEQYF
TRBV7-9,TRBJ1-1,CASSLAGTSNTEAFF
TRBV30,TRBJ2-3,CAWSSGQGSLGYTDTQYF
TRBV6-5,TRBJ1-1,CASSLGDSNTEAFF
TRBV15,TRBJ2-1,CATSRGGGNEQFF
TRBV7-2,TRBJ2-7,CASSLTSRGIGDYEQYF
TRBV6-1,TRBJ2-3,CASSDLSGAFSTDTQYF
TRBV2,TRBJ2-2,CASSKHPTVNVNTGELFF
TRBV27,TRBJ2-1,CASSLDQAYNEQFF
TRBV6-5,TRBJ2-7,CASSYDQGQGYEQYF